This T cell receptor beta chain was sequenced during a study of response to subunit inactivated influenza vaccine. This clonotype has just a few counts. Its matching antigen is unknown. Per germline, CDR1 MNHEY and CDR2 SVGAGI. The V gene end was trimmed by 4 bases and the J gene end by 6 bases; junction bases not matched to a gene: 7. CDR3 size: 15 residues. Each CDR3 protein gets one entry after TCRdb re-called the RT-PCR reads with MiXCR. The repertoire consists of approximately 520,000 distinct CDR3 sequences, with 15% to 20% occurring once and the leading ten covering approximately 3%. Whole-study results and caveats: The authors suggested that few new T cells are recruited per seasonal influenza vaccination.

The chain joins TRBV6-5 to TRBJ2-4; 9 bases are shared with TRBD1. The sequence derives from a man aged 45 to 75 who received an inactivated influenza vaccine. The sequencing used CD4+ T cells sorted from PBMCs, collected less than 30 months after vaccination. CDR3 amino acids: CASSWDRDGGNIQYF. The CDR3 DNA sequence: TGTGCCAGCAGTTGGGACAGGGACGGTGGAAACATTCAGTACTTC.